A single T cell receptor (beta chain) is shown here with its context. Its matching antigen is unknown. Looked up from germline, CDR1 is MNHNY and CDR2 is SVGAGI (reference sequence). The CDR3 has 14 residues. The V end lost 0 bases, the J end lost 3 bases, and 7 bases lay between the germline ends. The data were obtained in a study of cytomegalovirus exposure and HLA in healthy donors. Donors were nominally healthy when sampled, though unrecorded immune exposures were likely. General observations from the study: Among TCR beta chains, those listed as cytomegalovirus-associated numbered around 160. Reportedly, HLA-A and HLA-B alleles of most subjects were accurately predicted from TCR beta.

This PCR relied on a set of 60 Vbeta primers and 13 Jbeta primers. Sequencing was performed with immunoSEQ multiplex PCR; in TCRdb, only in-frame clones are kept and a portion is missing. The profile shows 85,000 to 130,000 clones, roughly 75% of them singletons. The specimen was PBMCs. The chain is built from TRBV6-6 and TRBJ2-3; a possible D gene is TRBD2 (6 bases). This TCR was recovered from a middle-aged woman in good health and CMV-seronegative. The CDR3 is CASSYSAGTDTQYF. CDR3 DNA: TGTGCCAGCAGTTACTCGGCGGGAACAGATACGCAGTATTTT.